What follows describes a single T cell receptor (beta chain). Its antigen is still unknown. The table came from immunoSEQ multiplex PCR; TCRdb's copy has only in-frame clones and leaves some out. This sample lists some 150,000 clones; its ten largest clones have around 2.2%. The data stem from a study of T cell responses to AZD1222 COVID-19 vaccine. Study-wide findings and caveats: Nearly half of spike-specific TCRs reportedly target variant regions that are unmutated in the B.1.351 and B.1.1.7 variants. The donors showed a predominance of white British ancestry and of females, with possible underestimation of clonal diversity. Spike-specific TCR breadth and depth were elevated following two AZD1222 doses.

The V end was cut by 2 bases, the J end by 4 bases, with 9 bases between. The V gene's germline CDR1 is SGDLS and CDR2 YYNGEE. CDR3 length: 14 residues. This sequence was found in an adult in good health. Sequenced input: peripheral blood. The chain joins TRBV9 to TRBJ1-4; the D is unclear. This CDR3 reads CASSVTDYNEKLFF. CDR3 in DNA: TGTGCCAGCAGCGTGACGGACTATAATGAAAAACTGTTTTTT.